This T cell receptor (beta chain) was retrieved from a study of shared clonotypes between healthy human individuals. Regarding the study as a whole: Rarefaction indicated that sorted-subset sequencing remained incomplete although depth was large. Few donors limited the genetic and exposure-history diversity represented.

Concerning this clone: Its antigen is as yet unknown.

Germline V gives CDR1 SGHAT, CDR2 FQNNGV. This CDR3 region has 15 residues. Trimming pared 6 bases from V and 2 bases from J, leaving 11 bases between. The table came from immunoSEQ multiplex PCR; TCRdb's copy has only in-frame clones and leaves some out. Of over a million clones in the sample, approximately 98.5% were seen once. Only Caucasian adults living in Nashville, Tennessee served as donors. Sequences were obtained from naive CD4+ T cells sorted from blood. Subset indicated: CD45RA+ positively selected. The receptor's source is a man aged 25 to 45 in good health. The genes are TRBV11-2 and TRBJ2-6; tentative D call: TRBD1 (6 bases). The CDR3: CASSAGQPGANVLTF. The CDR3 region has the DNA TGTGCCAGCAGTGCAGGACAGCCTGGGGCCAACGTCCTGACTTTC.